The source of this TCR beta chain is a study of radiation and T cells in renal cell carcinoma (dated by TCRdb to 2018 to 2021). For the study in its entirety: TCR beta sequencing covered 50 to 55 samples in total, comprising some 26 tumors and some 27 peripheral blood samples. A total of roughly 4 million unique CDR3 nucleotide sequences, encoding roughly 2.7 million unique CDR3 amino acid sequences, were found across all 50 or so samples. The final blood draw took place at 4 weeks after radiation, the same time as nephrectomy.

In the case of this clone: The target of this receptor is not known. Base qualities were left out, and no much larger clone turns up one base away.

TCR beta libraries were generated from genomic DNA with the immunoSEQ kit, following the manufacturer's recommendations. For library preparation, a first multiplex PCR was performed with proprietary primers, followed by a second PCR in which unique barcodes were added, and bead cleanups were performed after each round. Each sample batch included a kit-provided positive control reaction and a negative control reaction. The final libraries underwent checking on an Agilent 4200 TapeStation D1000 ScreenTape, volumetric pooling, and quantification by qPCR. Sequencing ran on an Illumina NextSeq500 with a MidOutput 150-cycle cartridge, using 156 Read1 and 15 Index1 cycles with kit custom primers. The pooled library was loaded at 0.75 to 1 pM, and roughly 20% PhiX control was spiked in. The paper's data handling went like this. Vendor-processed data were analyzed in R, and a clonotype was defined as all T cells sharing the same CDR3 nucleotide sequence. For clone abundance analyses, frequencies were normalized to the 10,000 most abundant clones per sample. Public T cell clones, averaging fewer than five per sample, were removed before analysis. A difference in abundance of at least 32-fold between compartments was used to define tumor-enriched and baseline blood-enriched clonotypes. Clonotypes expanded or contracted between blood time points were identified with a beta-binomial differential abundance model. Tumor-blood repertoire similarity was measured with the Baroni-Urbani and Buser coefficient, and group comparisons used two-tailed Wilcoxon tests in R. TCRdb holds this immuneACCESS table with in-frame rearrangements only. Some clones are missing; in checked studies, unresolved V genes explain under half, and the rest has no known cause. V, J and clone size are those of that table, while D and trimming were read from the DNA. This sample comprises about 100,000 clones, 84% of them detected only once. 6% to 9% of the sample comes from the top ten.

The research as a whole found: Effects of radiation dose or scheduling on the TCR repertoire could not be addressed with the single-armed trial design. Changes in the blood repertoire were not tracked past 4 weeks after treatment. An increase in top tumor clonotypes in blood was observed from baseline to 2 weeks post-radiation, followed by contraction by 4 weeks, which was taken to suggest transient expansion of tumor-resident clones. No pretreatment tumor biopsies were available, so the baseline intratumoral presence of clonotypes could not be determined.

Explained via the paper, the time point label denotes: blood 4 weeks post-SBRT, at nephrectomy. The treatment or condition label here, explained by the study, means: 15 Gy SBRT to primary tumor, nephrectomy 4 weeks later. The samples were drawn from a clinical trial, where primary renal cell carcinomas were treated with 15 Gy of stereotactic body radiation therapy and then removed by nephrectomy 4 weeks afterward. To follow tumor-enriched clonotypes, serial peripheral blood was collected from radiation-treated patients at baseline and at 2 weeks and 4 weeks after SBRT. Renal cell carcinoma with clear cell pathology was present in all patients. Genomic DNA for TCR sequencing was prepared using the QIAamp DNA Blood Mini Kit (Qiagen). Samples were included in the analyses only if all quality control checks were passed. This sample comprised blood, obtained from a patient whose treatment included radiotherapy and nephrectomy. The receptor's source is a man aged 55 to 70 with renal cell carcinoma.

This receptor carries the CDR3 CASGAQRLAKQFF. The DNA sequence is as follows: TGTGCCAGCGGGGCCCAGCGACTAGCGAAGCAGTTCTTC. Recombination joined TRBV27 with TRBJ2-1; TRBD2 agrees with 8 junctional bases. Trimming accounts for 8 bases at V and 11 bases at J, while the number of junction bases matched to no gene is 11. The CDR3 sequence holds 13 residues, the cysteine and phenylalanine included. This entry keeps only the CDR3 DNA: 39 bases, framed from base 1. The germline V gene encodes CDR1 MNHEY and CDR2 SMNVEV (reference sequence).